Included here is one T cell receptor beta chain sequence, with context. The data were taken from a study of T cells after yellow fever vaccination. This CDR3 comprises 15 residues. V lost 1 base and J 8 bases, leaving 14 bases between the germline ends. Germline CDR1 and CDR2: SGHAT and FQNNGV. UMIs were added to TCR cDNA along with a universal primer site when it was made by 5'RACE template switching. MiXCR, run by TCRdb on the 5' RACE reads, gives a single entry per CDR3 protein. This table holds approximately 150,000 distinct CDR3 sequences, roughly 9% found once. The chain employs TRBV11-2 and TRBJ1-4; D gene unclear. The source is a man aged 18 to 35 who received the YFV17D yellow fever vaccine. The sample was CD8+ T cells sorted from PBMCs, taken 45 days after the yellow fever booster vaccination. The CDR3 region has the DNA TGTGCCAGCAGCTTAGCCATAGGGTTGGGCGAAAAACTGTTTTTT. Its translation is CASSLAIGLGEKLFF.